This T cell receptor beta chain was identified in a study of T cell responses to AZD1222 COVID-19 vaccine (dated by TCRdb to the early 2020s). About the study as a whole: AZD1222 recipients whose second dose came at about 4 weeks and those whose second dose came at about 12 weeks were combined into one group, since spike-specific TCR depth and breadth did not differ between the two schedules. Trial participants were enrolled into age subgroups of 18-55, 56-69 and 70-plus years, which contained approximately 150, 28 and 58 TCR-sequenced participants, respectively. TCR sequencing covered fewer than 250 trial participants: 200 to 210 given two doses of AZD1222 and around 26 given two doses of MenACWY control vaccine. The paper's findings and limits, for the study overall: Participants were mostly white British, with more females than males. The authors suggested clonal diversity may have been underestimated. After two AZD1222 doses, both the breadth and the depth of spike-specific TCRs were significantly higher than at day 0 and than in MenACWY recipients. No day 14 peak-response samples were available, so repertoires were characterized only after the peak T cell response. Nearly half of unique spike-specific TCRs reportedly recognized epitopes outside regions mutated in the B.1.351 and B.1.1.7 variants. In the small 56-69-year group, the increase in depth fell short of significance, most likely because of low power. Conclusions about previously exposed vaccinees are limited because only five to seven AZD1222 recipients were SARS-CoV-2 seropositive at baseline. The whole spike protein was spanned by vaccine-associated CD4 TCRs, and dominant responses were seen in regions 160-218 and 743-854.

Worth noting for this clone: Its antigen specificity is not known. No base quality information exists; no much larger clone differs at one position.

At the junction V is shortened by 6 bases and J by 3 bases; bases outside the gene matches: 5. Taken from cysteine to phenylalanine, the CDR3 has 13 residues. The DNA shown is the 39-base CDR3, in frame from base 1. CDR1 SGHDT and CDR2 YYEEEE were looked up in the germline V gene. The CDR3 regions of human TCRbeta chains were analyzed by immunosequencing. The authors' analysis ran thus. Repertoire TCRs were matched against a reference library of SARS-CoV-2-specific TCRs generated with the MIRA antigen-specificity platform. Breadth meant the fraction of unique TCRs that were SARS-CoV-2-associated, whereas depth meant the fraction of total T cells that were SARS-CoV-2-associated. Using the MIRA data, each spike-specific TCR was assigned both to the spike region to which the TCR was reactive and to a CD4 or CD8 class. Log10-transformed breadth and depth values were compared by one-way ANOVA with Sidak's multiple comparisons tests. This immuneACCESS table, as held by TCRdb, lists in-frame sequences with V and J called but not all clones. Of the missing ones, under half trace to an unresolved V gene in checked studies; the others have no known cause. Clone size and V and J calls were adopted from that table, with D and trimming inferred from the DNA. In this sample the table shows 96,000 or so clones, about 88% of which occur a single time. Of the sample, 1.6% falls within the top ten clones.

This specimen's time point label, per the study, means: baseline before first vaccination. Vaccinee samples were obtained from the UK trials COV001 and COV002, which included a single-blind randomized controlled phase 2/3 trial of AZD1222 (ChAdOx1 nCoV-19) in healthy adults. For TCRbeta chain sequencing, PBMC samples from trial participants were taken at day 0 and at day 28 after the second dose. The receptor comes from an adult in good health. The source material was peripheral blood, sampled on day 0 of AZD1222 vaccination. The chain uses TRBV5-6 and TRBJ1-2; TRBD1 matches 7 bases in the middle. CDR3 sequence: CASIAGQDYGYTF. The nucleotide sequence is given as TGTGCCAGCATCGCAGGACAGGACTATGGCTACACCTTC.